This TCR beta chain was documented in a study of T cell responses to AZD1222 COVID-19 vaccine. Study observations and caveats: Clonal diversity was possibly underestimated, and white British individuals and females predominated among donors. Dominant CD4 TCR responses targeted spike regions 160-218 and 743-854. After the peak T cell response, and only then, were repertoires sampled. Nearly half of spike-specific TCRs reportedly target unmutated variant regions.

Clones were read by immunoSEQ multiplex PCR, and TCRdb kept only the in-frame ones, dropping some. This table holds some 160,000 clones, about 92% found once. Germline CDR1 SGHNT, CDR2 YENEEA. This CDR3 is built from 15 residues. Trimming stripped 5 bases from V and 5 bases from J, with 16 bases between. Comment on this clone: Its specificity is not known.

This sequence was found in an adult in good health. The chain joins TRBV11-3 to TRBJ1-5; D not certain. Sequencing used peripheral blood, obtained on day 0 of AZD1222 vaccination. The CDR3 coding sequence is TGTGCCAGCAGCCTCTACCAGGACCTGCATCAGCCCCAGCATTTT. It yields the protein CASSLYQDLHQPQHF. Using reference TRBV11-3 and TRBJ1-5 for the parts outside the CDR3, the full variable domain is EAGVVQSPRYKIIEKKQPVAFWCNPISGHNTLYWYLQNLGQGPELLIRYENEEAVDDSQLPKDRFSAERLKGVDSTLKIQPAELGDSAVYLCASSLYQDLHQPQHFGDGTRLSIL.